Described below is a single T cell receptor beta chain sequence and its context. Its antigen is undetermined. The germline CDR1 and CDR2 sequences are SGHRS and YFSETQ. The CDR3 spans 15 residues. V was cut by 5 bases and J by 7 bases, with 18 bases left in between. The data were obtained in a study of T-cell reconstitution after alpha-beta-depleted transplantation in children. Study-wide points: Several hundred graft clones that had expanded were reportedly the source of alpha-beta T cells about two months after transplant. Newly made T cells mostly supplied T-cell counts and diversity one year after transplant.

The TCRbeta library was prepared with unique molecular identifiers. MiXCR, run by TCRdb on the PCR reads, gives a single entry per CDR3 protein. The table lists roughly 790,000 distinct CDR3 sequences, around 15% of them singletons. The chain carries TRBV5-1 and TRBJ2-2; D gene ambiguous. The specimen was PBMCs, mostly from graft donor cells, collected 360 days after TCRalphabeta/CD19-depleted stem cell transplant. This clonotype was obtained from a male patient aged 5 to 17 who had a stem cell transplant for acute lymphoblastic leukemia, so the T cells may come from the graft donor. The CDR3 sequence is CASRYKAVWSGELFF. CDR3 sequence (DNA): TGCGCCAGCAGGTACAAGGCGGTCTGGAGCGGGGAGCTGTTTTTT.